This is a list of T cell receptor beta chains from one sample in a study of blood T cells in healthy people across ages. TCRdb called the 5' RACE reads again in MiXCR, with one record for every CDR3 protein. Counted here are 700,000 to 850,000 distinct CDR3 sequences, 50% to 65% occurring once; the ten biggest clones make up 40% to 50%. The specimen was blood. The receptors derive from an older man in good health. The CDR3 runs from the conserved cysteine through the conserved F or W. D genes are given only for firm matches. The size entry is marked missing in some rows and otherwise reads once, few, many or a size class.

V: TRBV7-2; J: TRBJ2-1; D: TRBD2; size: -; DNA: TGTGCCAGCAGTTTACCGGGACTAGGTCTCCCAGAGCAGTTCTTC; CDR3: CASSLPGLGLPEQFF
V: TRBV20-1; J: TRBJ2-7; D: -; size: -; DNA: TGCAGCGCAACAGGGAGCGCCTACGAGCAGTACTTC; CDR3: CSATGSAYEQYF
V: TRBV25-1; J: TRBJ2-7; D: TRBD2; size: -; DNA: TGTGCCCGCAGTGTGACTAGCGGGTTCTACGAGCAGTACTTC; CDR3: CARSVTSGFYEQYF
V: TRBV5-1; J: TRBJ2-2; D: TRBD1; size: -; DNA: TGCGCCAGCAGTAACCCGGGACAGGGGCTCGGGGAGCTGTTTTTT; CDR3: CASSNPGQGLGELFF
V: TRBV12-3/TRBV12-4; J: TRBJ2-7; D: -; size: -; DNA: TGTGCCAGCAAAGAGGTGGGAACAAACGAGCAGTACTTC; CDR3: CASKEVGTNEQYF
V: TRBV6-1; J: TRBJ1-1; D: -; size: few; DNA: TGTGCCAGCAGTGCAGGGCTCGCTGAAGCTTTCTTT; CDR3: CASSAGLAEAFF
V: TRBV7-9; J: TRBJ2-7; D: -; size: few; DNA: TGTGCCAGCAGCTCGCCGGTCGGCCCTTCCTACGAGCAGTACTTC; CDR3: CASSSPVGPSYEQYF
V: TRBV5-1; J: TRBJ2-3; D: -; size: -; DNA: TGCGCCAGCAGCTTGTGGGCCGGGATGCACAGATACGCGTATTTT; CDR3: CASSLWAGMHRYAYF
V: TRBV5-6; J: TRBJ1-4; D: TRBD1; size: -; DNA: TGTGCCAGCAGCTCCCCGACAGGGGAGGATGAAAAACTGTTTTTT; CDR3: CASSSPTGEDEKLFF
V: TRBV5-1; J: TRBJ1-4; D: -; size: -; DNA: TGCGCCAGCAGGGGTTCGACTAATGAAAAACTGTTTTTT; CDR3: CASRGSTNEKLFF
V: TRBV6-1; J: TRBJ2-6; D: TRBD1; size: -; DNA: TGTGCCAGCAGAGACAGGGGCTCGGCTAGCTCTGGGGCCAACGTCCTGACTTTC; CDR3: CASRDRGSASSGANVLTF
V: TRBV4-2; J: TRBJ1-5; D: -; size: -; DNA: TGTGCCAGCAGCCAAGATCTCAGGGGTAACAATCAGCCCCAGCATTTT; CDR3: CASSQDLRGNNQPQHF
V: TRBV6-5; J: TRBJ2-5; D: -; size: -; DNA: TGTGCCAGCACGAGCTGGCCTGGACAGGAGGGAGAGACCCAGTACTTC; CDR3: CASTSWPGQEGETQYF
V: TRBV20-1; J: TRBJ2-1; D: TRBD2; size: few; DNA: TGCAGTGCTAGACCTAGCGGGAGTTGGTATGAGCAGTTCTTC; CDR3: CSARPSGSWYEQFF
V: TRBV27; J: TRBJ1-5; D: -; size: -; DNA: TGTGCCAGCAGTCCGTCCTCCACCGGAGGGACGGGACCCCAGCATTTT; CDR3: CASSPSSTGGTGPQHF
V: TRBV19; J: TRBJ2-1; D: -; size: -; DNA: TGTGCCAGTAGTATTCTGGCGGTTGGGGAAATTGAGCAGTTCTTC; CDR3: CASSILAVGEIEQFF
V: TRBV6-5; J: TRBJ1-2; D: -; size: -; DNA: TGTGCCAGCAGTCCCCCCGGGCAGGGTATAAATGGCTACACCTTC; CDR3: CASSPPGQGINGYTF
V: TRBV27; J: TRBJ2-1; D: -; size: few; DNA: TGTGCCAGCAGTTTAGGGTGGGACACCTACAATGAGCAGTTCTTC; CDR3: CASSLGWDTYNEQFF
V: TRBV9; J: TRBJ2-1; D: -; size: -; DNA: TGTGCCAGCAGCCCCTTTTACAATGAGCAGTTCTTC; CDR3: CASSPFYNEQFF